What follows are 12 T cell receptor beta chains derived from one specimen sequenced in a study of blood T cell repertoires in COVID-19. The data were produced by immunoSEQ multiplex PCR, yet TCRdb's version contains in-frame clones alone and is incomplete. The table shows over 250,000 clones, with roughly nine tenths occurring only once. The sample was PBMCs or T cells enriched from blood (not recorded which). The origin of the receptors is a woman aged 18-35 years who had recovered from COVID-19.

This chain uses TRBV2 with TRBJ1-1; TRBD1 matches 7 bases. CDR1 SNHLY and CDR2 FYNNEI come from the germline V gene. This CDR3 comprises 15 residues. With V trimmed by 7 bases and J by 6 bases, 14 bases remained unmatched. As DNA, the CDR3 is TGTGCCAGCAAGTTTCCCCAGGGGGGAGACTCTGAAGCTTTCTTT. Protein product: CASKFPQGGDSEAFF.

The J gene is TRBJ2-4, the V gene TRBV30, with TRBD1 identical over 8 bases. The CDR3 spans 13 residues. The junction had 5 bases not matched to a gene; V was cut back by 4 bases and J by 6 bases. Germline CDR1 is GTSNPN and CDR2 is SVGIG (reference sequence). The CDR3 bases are TGTGCCTGGAACAGAGACAGGGGAAACATTCAGTACTTC. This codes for CAWNRDRGNIQYF.

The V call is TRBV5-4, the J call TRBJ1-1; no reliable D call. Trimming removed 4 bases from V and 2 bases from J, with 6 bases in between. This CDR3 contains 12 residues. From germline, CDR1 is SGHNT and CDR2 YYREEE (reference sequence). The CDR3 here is CASSPGNTEAFF. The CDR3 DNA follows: TGTGCCAGCAGCCCAGGAAACACTGAAGCTTTCTTT.

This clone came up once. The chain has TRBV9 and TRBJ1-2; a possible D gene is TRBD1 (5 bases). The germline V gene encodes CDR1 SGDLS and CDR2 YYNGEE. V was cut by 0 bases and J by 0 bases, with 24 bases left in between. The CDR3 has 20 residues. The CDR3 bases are TGTGCCAGCAGCGTAGAATGGGGGGTTGACCCCGAAACCGCTAACTATGGCTACACCTTC. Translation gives CASSVEWGVDPETANYGYTF.

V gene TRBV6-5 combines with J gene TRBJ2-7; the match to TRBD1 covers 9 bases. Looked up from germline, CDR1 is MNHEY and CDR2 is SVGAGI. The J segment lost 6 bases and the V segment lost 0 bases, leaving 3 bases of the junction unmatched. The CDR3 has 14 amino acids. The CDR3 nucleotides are TGTGCCAGCAGTTACTCCGGGACAGGGCTCGAGCAGTACTTC. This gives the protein CASSYSGTGLEQYF.

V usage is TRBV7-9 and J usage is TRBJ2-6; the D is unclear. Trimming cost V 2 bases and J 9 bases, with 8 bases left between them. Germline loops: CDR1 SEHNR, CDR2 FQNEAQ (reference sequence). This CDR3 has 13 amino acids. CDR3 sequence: CASSLYSGNVLTF. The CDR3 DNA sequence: TGTGCCAGCAGCTTATATTCGGGCAACGTCCTGACTTTC.

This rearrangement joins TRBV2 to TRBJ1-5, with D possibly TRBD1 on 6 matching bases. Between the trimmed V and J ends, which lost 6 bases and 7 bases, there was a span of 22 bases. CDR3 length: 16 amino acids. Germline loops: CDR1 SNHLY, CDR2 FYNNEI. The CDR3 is CASRQLGTRDGQPQHF. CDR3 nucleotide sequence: TGTGCCAGCAGACAACTCGGGACACGGGATGGGCAGCCCCAGCATTTT.

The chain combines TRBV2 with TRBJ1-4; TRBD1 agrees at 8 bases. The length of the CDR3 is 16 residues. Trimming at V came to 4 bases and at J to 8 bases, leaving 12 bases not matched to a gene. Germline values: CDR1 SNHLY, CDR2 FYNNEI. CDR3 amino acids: CASSVAAGGEWEKLFF. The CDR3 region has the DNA TGTGCCAGCAGTGTAGCGGCAGGGGGCGAATGGGAAAAACTGTTTTTT.

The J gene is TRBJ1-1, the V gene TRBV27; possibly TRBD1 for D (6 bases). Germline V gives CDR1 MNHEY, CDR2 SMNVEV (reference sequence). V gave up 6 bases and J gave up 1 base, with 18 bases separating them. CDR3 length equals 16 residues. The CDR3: CASRTTHGGPNTEAFF. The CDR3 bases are TGTGCCAGCAGAACGACTCATGGGGGCCCGAACACTGAAGCTTTCTTT.

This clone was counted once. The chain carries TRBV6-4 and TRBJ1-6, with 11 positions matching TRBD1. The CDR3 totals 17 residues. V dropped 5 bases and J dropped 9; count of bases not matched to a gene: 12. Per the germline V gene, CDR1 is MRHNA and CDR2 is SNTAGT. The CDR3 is CASSYQSFGTGGSPLHF. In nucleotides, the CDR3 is TGTGCCAGCAGTTACCAATCCTTTGGGACAGGGGGTTCACCCCTCCACTTT.

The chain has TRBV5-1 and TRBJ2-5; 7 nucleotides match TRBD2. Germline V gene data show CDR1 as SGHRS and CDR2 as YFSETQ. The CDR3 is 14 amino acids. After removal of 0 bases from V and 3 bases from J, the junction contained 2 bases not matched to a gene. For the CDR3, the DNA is TGCGCCAGCAGCTTGGGGACTAGGGAAGAGACCCAGTACTTC. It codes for CASSLGTREETQYF.

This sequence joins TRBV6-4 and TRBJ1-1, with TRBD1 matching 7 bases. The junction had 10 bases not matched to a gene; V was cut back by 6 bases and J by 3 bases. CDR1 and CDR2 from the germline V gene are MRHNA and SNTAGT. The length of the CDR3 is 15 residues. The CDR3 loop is CASRTTGKYDTEAFF. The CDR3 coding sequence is TGTGCCAGCAGAACGACAGGGAAATATGACACTGAAGCTTTCTTT.